The 29 T cell receptor beta chains reported below all come from one sample, sequenced in a study of blood T cell repertoires in COVID-19. Sequencing used immunoSEQ multiplex PCR; TCRdb keeps in-frame clones, though not all of them. The data show under 150,000 clones, about 87% seen once. The sequenced material came from peripheral blood. The source is a woman between 50 and 59 years old with acute or convalescent COVID-19.

The chain carries TRBV7-2 and TRBJ2-3, with TRBD2 matching over 7 bases. The germline V gene encodes CDR1 SGHTA and CDR2 FQGNSA. Unmatched junction bases numbered 10, after V lost 1 base and J lost 9 bases. CDR3 size: 15 residues. The CDR3 nucleotides are TGTGCCAGCAGCTTAGTTCGTGGGGGGGGAGGCACGCAGTATTTT. Its translation is CASSLVRGGGGTQYF.

The genes are TRBV6-1 and TRBJ2-3, with D hard to call. Germline V gives CDR1 MNHNS, CDR2 SASEGT. The CDR3 extends over 14 amino acids. The V and J ends lost 3 bases and 0 bases respectively, with 7 bases between them. The CDR3 is CASSDELSTDTQYF. DNA for the CDR3: TGTGCCAGCAGTGACGAGCTGAGCACAGATACGCAGTATTTT.

The chain recombines TRBV27 with TRBJ2-7; 7 bases line up with TRBD1. Germline loops: CDR1 MNHEY, CDR2 SMNVEV (reference sequence). The CDR3 has 13 amino acids. Unmatched junction bases numbered 1, after V lost 2 bases and J lost 3 bases. This CDR3 is CASSLTGDYEQYF. CDR3 sequence (DNA): TGTGCCAGCAGTTTAACAGGGGACTACGAGCAGTACTTC.

V usage is TRBV7-2 and J usage is TRBJ2-2; D is uncertain. V was cut by 2 bases and J by 5 bases, with 3 bases left in between. The CDR3 totals 12 residues. Germline V gene data show CDR1 as SGHTA and CDR2 as FQGNSA. CDR3: CASSLQTGELFF. CDR3 nucleotide sequence: TGTGCCAGCAGCTTACAGACCGGGGAGCTGTTTTTT.

The chain is built from TRBV7-2 and TRBJ1-2, with a possible D match to TRBD1 (5 bases). The CDR3 is 14 residues long. With 4 bases removed from V and 2 bases from J, the gap between germline ends came to 11 bases. Germline V gene data show CDR1 as SGHTA and CDR2 as FQGNSA. The CDR3 loop reads CASSSRKGNYGYTF. The CDR3, as DNA: TGTGCCAGCAGCTCCCGAAAGGGGAACTATGGCTACACCTTC. The full variable domain, in which reference TRBV7-2 and TRBJ1-2 provide the parts outside the CDR3, is GAGVSQSPSNKVTEKGKDVELRCDPISGHTALYWYRQSLGQGLEFLIYFQGNSAPDKSGLPSDRFSAERTGGSVSTLTIQRTQQEDSAVYLCASSSRKGNYGYTFGSGTRLTVV.

The chain uses TRBV6-5 and TRBJ1-5; a possible D gene is TRBD1 (6 bases). Germline V lookup: CDR1 MNHEY, CDR2 SVGAGI. Trimming took off 4 bases at V and 11 bases at J, with 18 bases between the two ends. The CDR3 has 14 residues. CDR3: CASSSTGYGRAQHF. The CDR3 nucleotides read TGTGCCAGCAGTTCTACAGGGTATGGAAGGGCCCAGCATTTT.

This clone came up a few times. V and J are TRBV5-4 and TRBJ1-1, with TRBD1 identical over 9 bases. The V and J ends lost 2 bases and 11 bases, in that order; junction bases with no gene match: 13. The CDR3 is 15 amino acids. From germline, CDR1 is SGHNT and CDR2 YYREEE (reference sequence). This chain's CDR3 is CASSFTGGATFRAFF. The CDR3 DNA reads as TGTGCCAGCAGCTTTACAGGGGGCGCAACTTTCCGGGCTTTCTTT.

The chain carries TRBV7-2 and TRBJ1-2, with TRBD1 matching 10 bases. From germline, CDR1 is SGHTA and CDR2 FQGNSA. This CDR3 has 18 residues. Germline trimming cut 2 bases from V and 5 bases from J; bases unmatched to any gene: 14. CDR3 nucleotide sequence: TGTGCCAGCAGCTTAAGTAGACTTCGACAGGGGGCTTTGTATGGCTACACCTTC. This translates into CASSLSRLRQGALYGYTF. The full variable domain, with the rest looked up from reference TRBV7-2 and TRBJ1-2, is GAGVSQSPSNKVTEKGKDVELRCDPISGHTALYWYRQSLGQGLEFLIYFQGNSAPDKSGLPSDRFSAERTGGSVSTLTIQRTQQEDSAVYLCASSLSRLRQGALYGYTFGSGTRLTVV.

The V and J genes are TRBV30 and TRBJ2-7; D might be TRBD2 (5 bases). Per the germline V gene, CDR1 is GTSNPN and CDR2 is SVGIG (reference sequence). This CDR3 comprises 14 residues. Trimming removed 1 base from V and 7 bases from J, with 17 bases in between. The CDR3 nucleotides are TGTGCCTGGAGTGATATCTCGGACTTGTTGGAGCAGTACTTC. Its protein is CAWSDISDLLEQYF.

The chain has TRBV6-5 and TRBJ2-2; 9 bases are shared with TRBD2. V shed 4 bases, J shed 8 bases, and the junction held 11 bases outside the gene matches. This CDR3 has 16 residues. Germline V gene lookup returns CDR1 MNHEY and CDR2 SVGAGI. This CDR3 reads CASSSQREATYGELFF. CDR3 coding DNA: TGTGCCAGCAGTTCCCAGCGGGAGGCCACTTATGGGGAGCTGTTTTTT.

This sequence joins TRBV7-2 and TRBJ2-3, with D perhaps TRBD2 (5 bases). The CDR3 consists of 15 residues. The V end was cut by 3 bases, the J end by 7 bases, with 17 bases between. Germline loops: CDR1 SGHTA, CDR2 FQGNSA. The CDR3 sequence is CASSLDLGLTYTQYF. CDR3 nucleotide sequence: TGTGCCAGCAGCTTGGACCTCGGACTCACTTATACGCAGTATTTT.

This clone was detected once. V gene TRBV3-1 (or the pseudogene TRBV3-2) combines with J gene TRBJ1-2; 7 bases agree with TRBD1. Germline-derived CDR1 and CDR2 are LGHDT and YNNKEL (reference sequence). The CDR3 totals 14 residues. Trimming cost V 5 bases and J 8 bases; bases outside gene matches: 11. The CDR3 protein is CASSSTTGDVGYTF. The CDR3 DNA follows: TGTGCCAGCAGCTCTACTACAGGGGACGTCGGCTACACCTTC.

This chain links TRBV11-3 with TRBJ2-1; weak D call: TRBD2 (5 bases). The CDR3 has 15 residues. Germline V gives CDR1 SGHNT, CDR2 YENEEA. V was shortened by 5 bases and J by 5 bases, with 16 bases between the two germline ends. CDR3 region: CASSPGGSRDNEQFF. As DNA, the CDR3 is TGTGCCAGCAGCCCCGGAGGCAGTCGGGACAATGAGCAGTTCTTC. Combining the CDR3 with reference TRBV11-3 and TRBJ2-1 gives the whole variable domain EAGVVQSPRYKIIEKKQPVAFWCNPISGHNTLYWYLQNLGQGPELLIRYENEEAVDDSQLPKDRFSAERLKGVDSTLKIQPAELGDSAVYLCASSPGGSRDNEQFFGPGTRLTVL.

J is TRBJ2-1 and V is TRBV28; tentative D call: TRBD2 (6 bases). The CDR3 is made up of 15 amino acids. CDR1 and CDR2 (germline): MDHEN, SYDVKM. V shed 2 bases and J shed 4 bases, with 12 bases lying between them. The CDR3 here is CASSLGGKAYNEQFF. Written as DNA, the CDR3 is TGTGCCAGCAGTTTAGGGGGGAAAGCTTACAATGAGCAGTTCTTC.

This chain joins TRBV19 and TRBJ2-2; 8 nucleotides agree with TRBD2. Looked up from germline, CDR1 is LNHDA and CDR2 is SQIVND (reference sequence). There are 15 residues in the CDR3. The CDR3 spells CVSQGGGTNTGELFF. The CDR3 bases are TGTGTCTCCCAGGGCGGGGGGACGAACACCGGGGAGCTGTTTTTT.

This chain connects TRBV25-1 to TRBJ2-2, with 9 bases aligning to TRBD2. From germline, CDR1 is MGHDK and CDR2 SYGVNS. The CDR3 consists of 18 residues. V lost 3 bases and J lost 4; bases outside the gene matches: 12. Here the CDR3 DNA reads TGTGCCAGCAGTGACCACTCGCGGGGGGGCTGGGGCACCGGGGAGCTGTTTTTT. This codes for CASSDHSRGGWGTGELFF.

The rearrangement joins TRBV7-2 to TRBJ1-1, with TRBD1 matching 7 bases. The V gene's germline CDR1 is SGHTA and CDR2 FQGNSA. This CDR3 is built from 15 residues. V dropped 7 bases and J dropped 0; count of bases not matched to a gene: 8. The CDR3 nucleotides are TGTGCCAGCATCCGTCTTGGACAGGTGAACACTGAAGCTTTCTTT. Its translation is CASIRLGQVNTEAFF.

This chain joins TRBV9 and TRBJ1-5; 7 nucleotides agree with TRBD1. Germline V gene data show CDR1 as SGDLS and CDR2 as YYNGEE. The CDR3 runs 15 residues. Trimming took 3 bases from V and 2 from J; bases not matched to a gene: 5. The DNA of the CDR3 is TGTGCCAGCAGCGCGCAGGGGGAGGGCAATCAGCCCCAGCATTTT. Encoded protein: CASSAQGEGNQPQHF. Combining the CDR3 with reference TRBV9 and TRBJ1-5 gives the whole variable domain DSGVTQTPKHLITATGQRVTLRCSPRSGDLSVYWYQQSLDQGLQFLIQYYNGEERAKGNILERFSAQQFPDLHSELNLSSLELGDSALYFCASSAQGEGNQPQHFGDGTRLSIL.

J is TRBJ1-5 and V is TRBV7-9; the D is unclear. Germline V gene lookup returns CDR1 SEHNR and CDR2 FQNEAQ (reference sequence). V was clipped by 1 base and J by 3 bases, with 4 bases between them. CDR3 length: 13 residues. The CDR3 DNA sequence: TGTGCCAGCAGCTTAGGAGTCAATCAGCCCCAGCATTTT. This translates into CASSLGVNQPQHF.

This chain links TRBV28 with TRBJ2-2, with TRBD2 matching over 9 bases. The CDR3 runs 16 residues. Germline V gene data show CDR1 as MDHEN and CDR2 as SYDVKM. Trimming cost V 2 bases and J 2 bases; bases outside gene matches: 3. In DNA form, the CDR3 reads TGTGCCAGCAGTTTACTTAGCGGGAGAAACACCGGGGAGCTGTTTTTT. Its translation is CASSLLSGRNTGELFF.

The chain is built from TRBV13 and TRBJ2-6, with 8 nucleotides matching TRBD2. The CDR3 has 18 residues. V shed 2 bases and J 0 bases; nucleotides not matched to a gene: 6. CDR1 and CDR2 (germline): PRHDT, FYEKMQ (reference sequence). This CDR3 is CASSLRGGLISGANVLTF. The CDR3 region has the DNA TGTGCCAGCAGCTTACGGGGGGGCCTGATCTCTGGGGCCAACGTCCTGACTTTC.

The chain combines TRBV7-8 with TRBJ1-5; the D is unclear. Per germline, CDR1 SGHVS and CDR2 FQNEAQ. Between the trimmed V and J ends, which lost 6 bases and 0 bases, there was a span of 12 bases. The CDR3 has 15 amino acids. The CDR3 loop reads CASRKEAYSNQPQHF. Here the CDR3 DNA reads TGTGCCAGCAGGAAGGAGGCATATAGCAATCAGCCCCAGCATTTT.

This clone was counted a single time. CDR3 region: CATSKPEDRTIDQPQHF. The CDR3 DNA is TGTGCCACCAGCAAACCAGAGGACAGGACGATAGATCAGCCCCAGCATTTT. The V and J genes are TRBV15 and TRBJ1-5; 7 positions agree with TRBD1. V gave up 4 bases and J gave up 5 bases; unmatched junction bases: 14. This CDR3 region has 17 residues. Germline values: CDR1 LNHNV, CDR2 YYDKDF (reference sequence). Full variable domain (remainder filled in from reference TRBV15 and TRBJ1-5): DAMVIQNPRYQVTQFGKPVTLSCSQTLNHNVMYWYQQKSSQAPKLLFHYYDKDFNNEADTPDNFQSRRPNTSFCFLDIRSPGLGDTAMYLCATSKPEDRTIDQPQHFGDGTRLSIL.

This clone was seen a handful of times. This chain joins TRBV7-3 and TRBJ1-5; 7 positions match TRBD1. The germline V gene has CDR1 SGHTA and CDR2 FQGTGA. The V segment lost 10 bases and the J segment 3 bases; nucleotides outside the gene matches: 6. The CDR3 runs to 13 residues. The CDR3 loop is CATRTGDNQPQHF. DNA of the CDR3: TGTGCCACCAGGACAGGAGACAATCAGCCCCAGCATTTT.

The chain has TRBV2 and TRBJ1-5; D might be TRBD1 (6 bases). V shed 7 bases and J shed 4 bases, with 14 bases lying between them. The V gene's germline CDR1 is SNHLY and CDR2 FYNNEI. CDR3 length equals 14 residues. The CDR3 here is CASTYDRRNQPQHF. The CDR3 nucleotides are TGTGCCAGCACTTACGACAGGCGGAATCAGCCCCAGCATTTT.

This chain joins TRBV29-1 and TRBJ2-1; 9 positions agree with TRBD1. The ends lost 7 bases at V and 10 bases at J; junction bases unmatched: 17. CDR1 SQVTM and CDR2 ANQGSEA come from the germline V gene. The CDR3 runs to 15 residues. The CDR3 DNA reads TGCAGCGCCCCGAGGACAGGGGCCCAGCGTGGGGAGCAGTTCTTC. This translates into CSAPRTGAQRGEQFF.

This clone has just one count. The chain recombines TRBV27 with TRBJ1-1; tentative D call: TRBD1 (5 bases). The CDR3 is 13 residues long. Looked up from germline, CDR1 is MNHEY and CDR2 is SMNVEV (reference sequence). Trimming stripped 5 bases from V and 4 bases from J, with 11 bases between. The CDR3 DNA reads TGTGCCAGCAGTCCCCGGGGGTCCACTGAAGCTTTCTTT. It is translated as CASSPRGSTEAFF.

This clone has only a few counts. The rearrangement joins TRBV7-8 to TRBJ2-2, with 10 positions matching TRBD2. The CDR3 is 16 amino acids. From germline, CDR1 is SGHVS and CDR2 FQNEAQ. J was trimmed by 3 bases and V by 5 bases; bases with no gene match: 6. This CDR3 reads CASSPPGTSDTGELFF. As DNA, the CDR3 is TGTGCCAGCAGCCCTCCCGGGACTAGCGACACCGGGGAGCTGTTTTTT.

The CDR3 DNA follows: TGTGCCAGCAGCTTAGCGCGGGGTTCCGGGGAGCTGTTTTTT. This encodes CASSLARGSGELFF. The chain links TRBV7-8 to TRBJ2-2; possible D gene TRBD2, 6 bases. The V gene lost 0 bases and the J gene lost 6 bases, with 8 bases spanning the gap. Germline V gene lookup returns CDR1 SGHVS and CDR2 FQNEAQ. The CDR3 spans 14 residues.